The 5 T cell receptor beta chains below come from one sample, sequenced in a study of monozygotic twins with inflammatory bowel disease. TCRdb re-called the 5' RACE reads, yielding one record per CDR3 amino acid sequence without DNA. This repertoire includes around 370,000 distinct CDR3 sequences. Sequenced material: blood. The source of these receptors is a human donor with ulcerative colitis or Crohn's disease, or a healthy co-twin of an affected twin (not recorded which).

The chain couples TRBV9 to TRBJ2-1; TCRdb's D call of TRBD1 is untestable without DNA. Germline values: CDR1 SGDLS, CDR2 YYNGEE. The CDR3 consists of 15 residues. The chain's CDR3 is CASSVVGTGAGEQFF.

J is TRBJ2-2 and V is TRBV5-1. Germline V lookup: CDR1 SGHRS, CDR2 YFSETQ. There are 17 residues in the CDR3. This CDR3 is CASSLAGSSANTGELFF.

V usage is TRBV7-2 and J usage is TRBJ1-2; TCRdb designates TRBD1, a call that cannot be tested without DNA. This CDR3 has 14 amino acids. Germline V gene data show CDR1 as SGHTA and CDR2 as FQGNSA. The CDR3 reads CASSYSGFGYGYTF. The full variable domain, rest sourced from reference TRBV7-2 and TRBJ1-2, is GAGVSQSPSNKVTEKGKDVELRCDPISGHTALYWYRQSLGQGLEFLIYFQGNSAPDKSGLPSDRFSAERTGGSVSTLTIQRTQQEDSAVYLCASSYSGFGYGYTFGSGTRLTVV.

V and J are TRBV28 and TRBJ2-7; the TCRdb call, TRBD1, lacks DNA for checking. The CDR3 contains 15 residues. Germline V CDR1 and CDR2: MDHEN, SYDVKM. CDR3 residues: CASSAPGQGAYEQYF. The whole variable domain, filled in from reference TRBV28 and TRBJ2-7, reads DVKVTQSSRYLVKRTGEKVFLECVQDMDHENMFWYRQDPGLGLRLIYFSYDVKMKEKGDIPEGYSVSREKKERFSLILESASTNQTSMYLCASSAPGQGAYEQYFGPGTRLTVT.

This chain connects TRBV12-3 or TRBV12-4 to TRBJ2-7. The CDR3 loop spans 14 amino acids. The CDR3: CASSFGQNSYEQYF.